This paragraph reports one TCR beta chain. Recruits, aged roughly 18 to 89 years, lived in 20 to 30 US areas. Each participant's cohort was designated according to participant-reported clinical history. Symptom resolution, clearance, or two negative PCRs marked donors in Cohort 3 as recovered. This record belongs to a study of blood T cell repertoires in COVID-19. At the level of the study: Sites in the United States, Italy and Spain provided acute and convalescent COVID-19 samples.

Here immunoSEQ multiplex PCR was the method, and the copy in TCRdb shows in-frame clones only, minus some. The sample holds 150,000 to 200,000 clones; 89% are singletons and the top ten take approximately 0.8%. The germline V gene has CDR1 LNHDA and CDR2 SQIVND (reference sequence). The CDR3 consists of 15 residues. Trimming removed 3 bases at V and 4 bases at J, with 12 bases between. The TCR was taken from a woman in her late teens or twenties who had recovered from COVID-19. The sequenced sample consisted of PBMCs or T cells enriched from blood (not recorded which). J is TRBJ2-2 and V is TRBV19; weak D call: TRBD2 (6 bases). CDR3 sequence: CASSISGAGTGELFF. The CDR3 nucleotides read TGTGCCAGTAGTATTAGCGGCGCCGGCACCGGGGAGCTGTTTTTT.